The present TCR beta chain was sequenced within a study of blood T cell repertoires in COVID-19. Study-wide background: COVID-19 samples, acute and convalescent, were from the United States, Italy and Spain. From T cells, B-cell-depleted T cells, or PBMCs came the material, which was cDNA or gDNA.

Original handling: The authors estimated nucleated cell counts from reference gene primer amplification. Profiled with immunoSEQ multiplex PCR; TCRdb holds only in-frame clones, not every one. The V and J calls and clone size were taken over from that table, and D and trimming were inferred from the DNA. This sample yields 180,000 or so clones, of which 85% are seen a single time; roughly 5% belongs to the top ten. V lost 4 bases and J lost 1, with 7 bases in between. The length of the CDR3 is 13 residues. Germline loops: CDR1 KGHDR, CDR2 SFDVKD. Sequencing was carried out using peripheral blood. The chain employs TRBV24-1 and TRBJ2-7, with D unresolved. This TCR derives from a woman older than 75 with acute or convalescent COVID-19. The CDR3, as DNA: TGTGCCACCAGTGACGCCAGTTCCTACGAGCAGTACTTC. It is translated as CATSDASSYEQYF.